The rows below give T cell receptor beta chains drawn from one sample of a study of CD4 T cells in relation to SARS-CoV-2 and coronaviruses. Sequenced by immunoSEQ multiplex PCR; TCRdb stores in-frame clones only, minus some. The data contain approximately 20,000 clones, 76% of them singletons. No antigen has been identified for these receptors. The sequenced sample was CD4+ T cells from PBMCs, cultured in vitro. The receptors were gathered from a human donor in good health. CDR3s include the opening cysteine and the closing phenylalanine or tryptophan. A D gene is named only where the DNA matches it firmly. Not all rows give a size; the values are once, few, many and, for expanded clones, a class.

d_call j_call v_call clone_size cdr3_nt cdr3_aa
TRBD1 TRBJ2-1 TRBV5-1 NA TGCGCCAGCAGCATCGACAGGGGTCGTTTCTACAATGAGCAGTTCTTC CASSIDRGRFYNEQFF
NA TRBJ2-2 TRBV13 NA TGTGCCAGCAGCCGCAGGGGTACCGGGGAGCTGTTTTTT CASSRRGTGELFF
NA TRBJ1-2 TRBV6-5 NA TGTGCCAGCTGGGGGAACCGGGGATTATACGGCTACACCTTC CASWGNRGLYGYTF
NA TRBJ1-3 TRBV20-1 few TGCAGTGCTAGTGGCGGCGTCGCCTCTGGAAACACCATATATTTT CSASGGVASGNTIYF
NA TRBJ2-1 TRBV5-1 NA TGCGCCAGCAGGAAACAACTAGCTACGCAATACAATGAGCAGTTCTTC CASRKQLATQYNEQFF
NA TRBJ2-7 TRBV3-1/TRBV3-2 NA TGTGCCAGCAGCCAAGATTTGTCGAGGGTTTCTCTTAACGAGCAGTACTTC CASSQDLSRVSLNEQYF
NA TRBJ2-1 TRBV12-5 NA TGTGCTAGTGGGGTGGTAAGCGGCCATTACAATGAGCAGTTCTTC CASGVVSGHYNEQFF
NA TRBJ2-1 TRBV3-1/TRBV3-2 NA TGTGCCAGCAGCCAAGATTTGGCCAGCAATGAGCAGTTCTTC CASSQDLASNEQFF
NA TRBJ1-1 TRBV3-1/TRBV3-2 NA TGTGCCAGCAGCCAATTAGGAGGTAACACTGAAGCTTTCTTT CASSQLGGNTEAFF
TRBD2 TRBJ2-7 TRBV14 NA TGTGCCAGCAGCCAGGCATGGGGCGGGAGGTACGAGCAGTACTTC CASSQAWGGRYEQYF
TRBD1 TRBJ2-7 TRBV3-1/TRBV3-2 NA TGTGCCAGCAGCCCACGGACAGGGAGGAACGAGCAGTACTTC CASSPRTGRNEQYF
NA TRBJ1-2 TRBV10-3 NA TGTGCCATCAGCAAAACAGATGGCTACACCTTC CAISKTDGYTF
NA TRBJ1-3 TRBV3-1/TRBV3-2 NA TGTGCCAGCAGCCAAGGGGGAGCCTACTCTGGAAACACCATATATTTT CASSQGGAYSGNTIYF
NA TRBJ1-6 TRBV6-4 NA TGTGCCAGCTTAAAGGTAAAGGGAGGCGTAGTAGTAATTTTCCCCCTCCACTTT CASLKVKGGVVVIFPLHF
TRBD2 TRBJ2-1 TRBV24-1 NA TGTGCCACCAGTCTGGGGACTAGCGGGCCGCCGTCCTCCAATGAGCAGTTCTTC CATSLGTSGPPSSNEQFF
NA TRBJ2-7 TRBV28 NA TGTGCCAGCTCCTCCCTAGGGTACTCCTACGAGCAGTACTTC CASSSLGYSYEQYF
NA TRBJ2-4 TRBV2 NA TGTGCCAGCAGTGAGGAGGATAGTGGAAACATTCAGTACTTC CASSEEDSGNIQYF
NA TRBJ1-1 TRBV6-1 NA TGTGCCAGCACCGGACTGGGAGAAGCTTTCTTT CASTGLGEAFF
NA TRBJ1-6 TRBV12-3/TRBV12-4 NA TGTGCCAGCAGGGGGGGAGATAATTCACCCCTCCACTTT CASRGGDNSPLHF
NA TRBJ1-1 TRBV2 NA TGTGCCAGCAGTCCACCGACGGGGACTGAAGCTTTCTTT CASSPPTGTEAFF
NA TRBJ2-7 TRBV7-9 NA TGTGCCAGCAATTACACGGTCTACGAGCAGTACTTC CASNYTVYEQYF
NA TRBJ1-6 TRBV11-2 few TGTGCCAGCAGCTTCCGGGACCGTCGCTCCTATAATTCACCCCTCCACTTT CASSFRDRRSYNSPLHF
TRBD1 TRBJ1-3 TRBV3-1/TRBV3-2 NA TGTGCCAGCAGCGGCCGGGACAGGTACTCTGGAAACACCATATATTTT CASSGRDRYSGNTIYF
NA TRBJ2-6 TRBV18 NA TGTGCCAGCCAAGGGGGAGCCTCTGGGGCCAACGTCCTGACTTTC CASQGGASGANVLTF
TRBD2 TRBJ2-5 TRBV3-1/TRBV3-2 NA TGTGCCAGCAGCCAATGGGTTCGGGAGGTTGTCCTTCTACAAGAGACCCAGTACTTC CASSQWVREVVLLQETQYF
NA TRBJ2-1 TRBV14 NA TGTGCCAGCAGCCCATCCCGAGACCCGAGGTACAATGAGCAGTTCTTC CASSPSRDPRYNEQFF
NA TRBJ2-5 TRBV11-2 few TGTGCCAGCAGCCGGGACACTCAAGAGACCCAGTACTTC CASSRDTQETQYF
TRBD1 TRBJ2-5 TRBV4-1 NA TGCGCCAGCAGCCAAGTTGGCAGGGGGCTAACAGAGACCCAGTACTTC CASSQVGRGLTETQYF
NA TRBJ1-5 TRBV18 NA TGTGCCAGCTCACCCGTCAGCAATCAGCCCCAGCATTTT CASSPVSNQPQHF
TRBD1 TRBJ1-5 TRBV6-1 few TGTGCCAGCAGTGAAGGTCCAGGGGGAAGCAATCAGCCCCAGCATTTT CASSEGPGGSNQPQHF
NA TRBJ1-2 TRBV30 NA TGTGCCTGGAGTGAGGGCCGCCTTGTGGGCTTC CAWSEGRLVGF
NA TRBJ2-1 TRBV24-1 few TGTGCCACCAGTGATTTGCCAAGGCGCGGGTCCCTTGGGAATGAGCAGTTCTTC CATSDLPRRGSLGNEQFF
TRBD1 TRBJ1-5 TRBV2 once TGTGCCAGCAGAGAAACAGGGGTTTTTAATCAGCCCCAGCATTTT CASRETGVFNQPQHF
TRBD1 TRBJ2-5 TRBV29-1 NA TGCAGCGTTTCGGGACAGGCGATACAAGAGACCCAGTACTTC CSVSGQAIQETQYF
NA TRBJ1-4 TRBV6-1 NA TGTGCCAGCAGTGAAGCGCTGACCAGCTCGGGTGAAAAACTGTTTTTT CASSEALTSSGEKLFF
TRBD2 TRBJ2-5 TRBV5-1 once TGCGCCAGCAGCGCTGGGACTAGAGGAGAGACCCAGTACTTC CASSAGTRGETQYF
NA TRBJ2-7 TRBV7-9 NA TGTGCCAGCAGCTCAACAAACAGGGTTGGCCACGAGCAGTACTTC CASSSTNRVGHEQYF
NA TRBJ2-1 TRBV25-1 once TGTGCCAGCAGTGAATTGTGGACAAATAACAATGAGCAGTTCTTC CASSELWTNNNEQFF
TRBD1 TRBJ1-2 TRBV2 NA TGTGCCAGCAGCGTGACAGGGAACGCTGGCTACACCTTC CASSVTGNAGYTF
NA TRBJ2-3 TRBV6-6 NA TGTGCCAGCAGTTACTCGTCCGGGACCACTGGAGATACGCAGTATTTT CASSYSSGTTGDTQYF
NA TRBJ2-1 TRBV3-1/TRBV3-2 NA TGTGCCAGCAGCCAAGGCGGCACGTTAGGGTACAATGAGCAGTTCTTC CASSQGGTLGYNEQFF